The 10 T cell receptor beta chains reported below all come from one sample, sequenced in a study of radiotherapy plus CTLA-4 blockade in lung cancer. TCRdb's copy holds only in-frame clones and misses some; the assay was immunoSEQ multiplex PCR. Of 85,000 to 95,000 clones in the sample, roughly 80% were seen once. The sample was peripheral blood, taken from a patient treated with radiotherapy plus ipilimumab. These receptors came from a human donor with non-small cell lung cancer that progressed on radiotherapy plus ipilimumab.

This clone was detected a few times. This chain joins TRBV14 and TRBJ2-7; D not resolved. CDR1 and CDR2 from the germline V gene are SGHDN and FVKESK. Trimming took 4 bases from V and 2 from J, leaving 15 bases between them. The CDR3 is 15 amino acids. CDR3 in DNA: TGTGCCAGCAGCCGCGTCCTGGACCGAACCTACGAGCAGTACTTC. This sequence encodes CASSRVLDRTYEQYF. The complete variable domain, with remaining parts taken from reference TRBV14 and TRBJ2-7, reads EAGVTQFPSHSVIEKGQTVTLRCDPISGHDNLYWYRRVMGKEIKFLLHFVKESKQDESGMPNNRFLAERTGGTYSTLKVQPAELEDSGVYFCASSRVLDRTYEQYFGPGTRLTVT.

The chain combines TRBV6-5 with TRBJ2-1; 15 bases are a match to TRBD2. V lost 6 bases and J lost 8; bases outside the gene matches: 5. CDR3 length: 15 amino acids. The germline V gene has CDR1 MNHEY and CDR2 SVGAGI. CDR3 nucleotide sequence: TGTGCCAGCAGGAGGACTAGCGGGAGGGCAGATGAGCAGTTCTTC. This sequence encodes CASRRTSGRADEQFF.

The genes are TRBV5-4 and TRBJ1-2; D unresolved. V lost 0 bases to trimming and J lost 7 bases, with 19 bases between them. From germline, CDR1 is SGHNT and CDR2 YYREEE (reference sequence). This CDR3 contains 16 residues. CDR3 in amino acids: CASSLGTMKGKAGYTF. The CDR3 DNA follows: TGTGCCAGCAGCTTGGGGACCATGAAGGGAAAAGCTGGCTACACCTTC.

The V and J genes are TRBV10-3 and TRBJ1-2, with D unresolved. V dropped 6 bases and J dropped 6 bases, with 11 bases sitting between them. The CDR3 has 12 amino acids. Germline V gene lookup returns CDR1 ENHRY and CDR2 SYGVKD. In nucleotides, the CDR3 is TGTGCCATCAGCGCCTACCGAGATGGCTACACCTTC. Translated, it gives CAISAYRDGYTF.

J is TRBJ2-7 and V is TRBV29-1; maybe TRBD1 (6 bases). This CDR3 is 13 amino acids long. Germline V gene data show CDR1 as SQVTM and CDR2 as ANQGSEA. V was pared by 6 bases and J by 1 base, with 13 bases between. CDR3 region: CSVQGQTSYEQYF. CDR3 bases: TGCAGCGTGCAGGGACAAACTTCCTACGAGCAGTACTTC.

This chain connects TRBV2 to TRBJ2-5; weak D call: TRBD1 (5 bases). This CDR3 region has 13 residues. V was shortened by 5 bases and J by 4 bases, with 11 bases between the two germline ends. Looked up from germline, CDR1 is SNHLY and CDR2 is FYNNEI. The CDR3 protein is CASSKGDGETQYF. The CDR3 DNA reads as TGTGCCAGCAGTAAAGGGGATGGAGAGACCCAGTACTTC.

The V call is TRBV6-6, the J call TRBJ1-4; D is uncertain. This CDR3 is 11 amino acids long. V lost 9 bases, J lost 4 bases, and 6 bases lay in between. Germline loops: CDR1 MNHNY, CDR2 SVGAGI (reference sequence). The CDR3 nucleotides are TGTGCCAGTCACAATAATGAAAAACTGTTTTTT. It translates to CASHNNEKLFF.

The chain couples TRBV10-3 to TRBJ1-4; D not certain. Germline CDR1 and CDR2: ENHRY and SYGVKD. CDR3 length: 14 residues. With 2 bases removed from V and 0 bases from J, the gap between germline ends came to 4 bases. Here the CDR3 DNA reads TGTGCCATCAGTGAGGGAGCAACTAATGAAAAACTGTTTTTT. Amino acids: CAISEGATNEKLFF.

The chain uses TRBV29-1 and TRBJ1-2; 8 bases are a match to TRBD1. The CDR3 sequence is 12 residues long. V trimming: 6 bases; J trimming: 8 bases; junction bases outside the gene matches: 8. Looked up from germline, CDR1 is SQVTM and CDR2 is ANQGSEA. In DNA form, the CDR3 reads TGCAGCGTCCTGACAGGGGAAGTCGGCTACACCTTC. Its translation: CSVLTGEVGYTF.

The rearrangement joins TRBV19 to TRBJ1-5; D remains unclear. V lost 3 bases and J lost 2, with 11 bases in between. The CDR3 is 15 residues long. Germline values: CDR1 LNHDA, CDR2 SQIVND (reference sequence). In nucleotides, the CDR3 is TGTGCCAGTAGTATCCAGAATTTGGGCAATCAGCCCCAGCATTTT. Protein: CASSIQNLGNQPQHF.